These 10 T cell receptor beta chains share one sample of origin, sequenced in a study of shared clonotypes between healthy human individuals. The assay was immunoSEQ multiplex PCR, and TCRdb's table has in-frame clones only and misses some. This sample has roughly 490,000 clones, with 76% found just once. The sample consisted of PBMCs. These receptors were taken from a woman between 35 and 50 years old in good health. Some clones in this sample may be carry-over from other donors' samples.

This clone was picked up a small number of times. The chain is built from TRBV28 and TRBJ2-7; 7 nucleotides line up with TRBD2. Per germline, CDR1 MDHEN and CDR2 SYDVKM. V trimming: 5 bases; J trimming: 4 bases; junction bases outside the gene matches: 11. The CDR3 extends over 15 amino acids. CDR3 DNA sequence: TGTGCCAGCAGTCCTATGGGGGGAGGGCCTTACGAGCAGTACTTC. Protein sequence: CASSPMGGGPYEQYF.

The chain joins TRBV5-1 to TRBJ2-7, with 9 nucleotides matching TRBD2. The CDR3 is 18 amino acids. V shed 0 bases and J 1 base; nucleotides not matched to a gene: 11. Germline loops: CDR1 SGHRS, CDR2 YFSETQ. The CDR3 loop reads CASSLAPAGGPRSYEQYF. DNA of the CDR3: TGCGCCAGCAGCTTGGCCCCTGCGGGAGGGCCGAGGTCCTACGAGCAGTACTTC. Full variable domain (outside the CDR3, taken from reference TRBV5-1 and TRBJ2-7): KAGVTQTPRYLIKTRGQQVTLSCSPISGHRSVSWYQQTPGQGLQFLFEYFSETQRNKGNFPGRFSGRQFSNSRSEMNVSTLELGDSALYLCASSLAPAGGPRSYEQYFGPGTRLTVT.

The chain is built from TRBV28 and TRBJ2-7; D is unresolved. Germline V CDR1 and CDR2: MDHEN, SYDVKM. This CDR3 contains 15 residues. Trimming pared 2 bases from V and 4 bases from J, leaving 15 bases between. The CDR3 DNA is TGTGCCAGCAGTTTAGTGTCAGGTGGTGGTTACGAGCAGTACTTC. It is translated as CASSLVSGGGYEQYF.

About this clone: This may be a read error: a much more frequent sequence differs by one nucleotide. This sequence joins TRBV11-3 and TRBJ1-1, with no clear D. Trimming stripped 5 bases from V and 1 base from J, with 8 bases between. Germline-derived CDR1 and CDR2 are SGHNT and YENEEA. The CDR3 length is 13 residues. CDR3 sequence: CASSHNRNTEAFF. CDR3 nucleotide sequence: TGTGCCAGCAGCCACAACAGGAACACTGAAGCTTTCTTT.

This clone was seen more than once but under ten times. The chain has TRBV7-9 and TRBJ1-3; no clear D gene. V lost 0 bases to trimming and J lost 6 bases, with 6 bases between them. The CDR3 has 13 residues. Germline V gene data show CDR1 as SEHNR and CDR2 as FQNEAQ (reference sequence). Here the CDR3 reads CASSLASENTIYF. The CDR3 coding sequence is TGTGCCAGCAGCTTAGCATCCGAAAACACCATATATTTT. Supplemented by reference TRBV7-9 and TRBJ1-3, the full variable domain reads DTGVSQNPRHKITKRGQNVTFRCDPISEHNRLYWYRQTLGQGPEFLTYFQNEAQLEKSRLLSDRFSAERPKGSFSTLEIQRTEQGDSAMYLCASSLASENTIYFGEGSWLTVV.

This chain uses TRBV5-1 with TRBJ2-1; TRBD2 aligns across 14 bases. Germline loops: CDR1 SGHRS, CDR2 YFSETQ. There are 17 residues in the CDR3. The trim removed 0 bases at V and 8 bases at J, leaving 7 bases unmatched. CDR3 DNA sequence: TGCGCCAGCAGCTTGGGGGCCGGGACTAGCGGGAGTCATGAGCAGTTCTTC. It codes for CASSLGAGTSGSHEQFF. Together with reference TRBV5-1 and TRBJ2-1, the CDR3 gives the full variable domain: KAGVTQTPRYLIKTRGQQVTLSCSPISGHRSVSWYQQTPGQGLQFLFEYFSETQRNKGNFPGRFSGRQFSNSRSEMNVSTLELGDSALYLCASSLGAGTSGSHEQFFGPGTRLTVL.

This sequence joins TRBV6-4 and TRBJ2-1; TRBD1 or TRBD2 may be the D gene (5 bases each). V was cut by 10 bases and J by 7 bases, with 17 bases left in between. CDR3 size: 13 residues. In germline, CDR1 is MRHNA, CDR2 SNTAGT. CDR3 sequence: CATGRDHGNEQFF. Written as DNA, the CDR3 is TGTGCCACCGGCCGGGACCACGGTAATGAGCAGTTCTTC.

The rearrangement joins TRBV7-6 to TRBJ1-1, with D possibly matching TRBD1 (5 bases). V was pared by 3 bases and J by 0 bases, with 14 bases between. Germline assignment: CDR1 SGHVS and CDR2 FNYEAQ. This CDR3 contains 16 residues. Written as DNA, the CDR3 is TGTGCCAGCAGCTTGGATCCGACAGCCCTGAACACTGAAGCTTTCTTT. Translating gives CASSLDPTALNTEAFF.

There are a few counts of this clone. The rearrangement joins TRBV6-1 to TRBJ2-7, with D unclear. Germline loops: CDR1 MNHNS, CDR2 SASEGT. Trimming removed 7 bases at V and 1 base at J, with 5 bases between. CDR3 length: 11 amino acids. CDR3 sequence (DNA): TGTGCCAGCACCAGATCCTACGAGCAGTACTTC. The encoded protein is CASTRSYEQYF.

This sequence joins TRBV5-5 and TRBJ2-3; TRBD1 matches 7 bases. Trimming at V came to 3 bases and at J to 8 bases, leaving 15 bases not matched to a gene. Germline CDR1 SGHKS, CDR2 YYEKEE (reference sequence). The CDR3 spans 16 residues. The CDR3 loop is CASSYSGQATLGTQYF. As DNA, the CDR3 is TGTGCCAGCAGCTACTCAGGACAGGCTACCCTGGGTACGCAGTATTTT.